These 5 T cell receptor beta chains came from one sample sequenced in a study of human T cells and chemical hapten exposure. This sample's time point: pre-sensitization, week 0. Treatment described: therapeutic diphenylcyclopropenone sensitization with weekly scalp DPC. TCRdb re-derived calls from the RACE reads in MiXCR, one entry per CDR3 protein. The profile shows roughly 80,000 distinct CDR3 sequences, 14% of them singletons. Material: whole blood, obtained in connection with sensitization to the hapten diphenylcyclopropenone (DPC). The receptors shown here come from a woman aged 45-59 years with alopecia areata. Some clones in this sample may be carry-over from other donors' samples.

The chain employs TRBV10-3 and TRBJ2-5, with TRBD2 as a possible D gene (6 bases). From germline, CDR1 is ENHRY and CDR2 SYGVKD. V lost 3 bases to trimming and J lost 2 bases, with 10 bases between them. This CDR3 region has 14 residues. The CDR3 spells CAISDWGDQETQYF. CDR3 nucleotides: TGTGCCATCAGTGACTGGGGGGATCAAGAGACCCAGTACTTC.

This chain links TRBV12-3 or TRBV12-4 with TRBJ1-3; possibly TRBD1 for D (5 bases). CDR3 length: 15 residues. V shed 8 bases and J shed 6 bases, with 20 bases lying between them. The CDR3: CASGYAGGVPNTIYF. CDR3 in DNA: TGTGCCAGCGGCTACGCGGGGGGAGTCCCAAACACCATATATTTT.

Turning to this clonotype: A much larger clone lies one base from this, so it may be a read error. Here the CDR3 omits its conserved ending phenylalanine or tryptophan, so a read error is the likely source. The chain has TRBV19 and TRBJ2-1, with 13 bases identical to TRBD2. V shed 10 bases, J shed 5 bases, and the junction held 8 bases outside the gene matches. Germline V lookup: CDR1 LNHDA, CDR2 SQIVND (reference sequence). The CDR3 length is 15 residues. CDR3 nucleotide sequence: TGTGCCACCCGGAGCGGACTAGCGGGGGACAATGAGCAGTTCTAC. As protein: CATRSGLAGDNEQFY.

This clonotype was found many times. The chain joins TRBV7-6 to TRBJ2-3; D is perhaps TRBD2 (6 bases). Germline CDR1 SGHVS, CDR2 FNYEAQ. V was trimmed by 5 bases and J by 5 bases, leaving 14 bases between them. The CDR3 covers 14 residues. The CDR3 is CASSLWEEGDTQYF. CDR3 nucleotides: TGTGCCAGCAGCCTCTGGGAGGAGGGAGATACGCAGTATTTT.

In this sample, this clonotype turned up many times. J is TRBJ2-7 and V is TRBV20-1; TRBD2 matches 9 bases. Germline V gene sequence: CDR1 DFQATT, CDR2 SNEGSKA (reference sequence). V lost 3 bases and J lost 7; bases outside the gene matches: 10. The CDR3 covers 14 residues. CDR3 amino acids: CSASGGRARGEQYF. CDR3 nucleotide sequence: TGCAGTGCTAGTGGCGGGAGGGCCCGGGGGGAGCAGTACTTC.